A selection of T cell receptor beta chains follows, all from one sample in a study of T cell responses to AZD1222 COVID-19 vaccine. Profiling relied on immunoSEQ multiplex PCR, and the TCRdb table lists in-frame clones only, not all of them. Among some 130,000 clones listed, 90% to 95% were seen once. This material consisted of peripheral blood, taken on day 0 of AZD1222 vaccination. The receptors stem from an adult in good health. Both conserved end residues are part of each CDR3. A D gene is named only where the DNA matches it firmly. Not every row has a clone size; where given, it reads once, few, many or a size class.

D: TRBD1
size: -
J: TRBJ1-2
V: TRBV5-4
DNA: TGTGCCAGCAGCCCAATACACAGGGGGTCGGGAAATAGCGGCTACACCTTC
CDR3: CASSPIHRGSGNSGYTF

D: -
size: -
J: TRBJ2-2
V: TRBV18
DNA: TGTGCCAGCTCACCCGGAACATTCGCCGGGGAGCTGTTTTTT
CDR3: CASSPGTFAGELFF

D: -
size: -
J: TRBJ2-7
V: TRBV30
DNA: TGTGCCTGGAGTAACTACTACGAGCAGTACTTC
CDR3: CAWSNYYEQYF

D: TRBD1
size: -
J: TRBJ1-6
V: TRBV5-1
DNA: TGCGCCAGCAGCTCTTCGACAGGGGGCAATTCACCCCTCCACTTT
CDR3: CASSSSTGGNSPLHF

D: -
size: -
J: TRBJ1-2
V: TRBV6-2/TRBV6-3
DNA: TGTGCCAGCAGTTACCCGAGTGGGAGGAACAACTATGGCTACACCTTC
CDR3: CASSYPSGRNNYGYTF

D: -
size: -
J: TRBJ2-7
V: TRBV9
DNA: TGTGCCAGCAGCACCACGACAGGGAGGTCTAACGAGCAGTACTTC
CDR3: CASSTTTGRSNEQYF

D: -
size: -
J: TRBJ1-2
V: TRBV3-1/TRBV3-2
DNA: TGTGCCAGCAGCCAATTATCGCGACCCTATGGCTACACCTTC
CDR3: CASSQLSRPYGYTF

D: -
size: -
J: TRBJ1-3
V: TRBV3-1/TRBV3-2
DNA: TGTGCCAGCAGCCCGGGCCTCGACTCTGGAAACACCATATATTTT
CDR3: CASSPGLDSGNTIYF

D: -
size: -
J: TRBJ1-2
V: TRBV5-6
DNA: TGTGCCAGCAGCGGGACGGCCTCCTATGGCTACACCTTC
CDR3: CASSGTASYGYTF

D: -
size: -
J: TRBJ2-4
V: TRBV4-3
DNA: TGCGCCAGCAGCCAAGACCAGCGGGGTACAGGGAGGAACATTCAGTACTTC
CDR3: CASSQDQRGTGRNIQYF

D: TRBD1
size: few
J: TRBJ2-7
V: TRBV6-2/TRBV6-3
DNA: TGTGCCAGCAGTACGACAGGGCTCTACGAGCAGTACTTC
CDR3: CASSTTGLYEQYF

D: TRBD2
size: -
J: TRBJ2-7
V: TRBV7-2
DNA: TGTGCCAGCAGCTTCATAGCGGGGCCCTCCTACGAGCAGTACTTC
CDR3: CASSFIAGPSYEQYF

D: -
size: -
J: TRBJ2-2
V: TRBV6-2/TRBV6-3
DNA: TGTGCCAGCAGTTCCCGGACCAGGACTGGGACCGGGGAGCTGTTTTTT
CDR3: CASSSRTRTGTGELFF

D: -
size: -
J: TRBJ2-7
V: TRBV15
DNA: TGTGCCACCAGCAGGGAACACGAGGGGGGAGAGCAGTACTTC
CDR3: CATSREHEGGEQYF

D: TRBD1
size: -
J: TRBJ1-3
V: TRBV29-1
DNA: TGCAGCGTTGGACAGGGCTCTGGAAACACCATATATTTT
CDR3: CSVGQGSGNTIYF

D: -
size: -
J: TRBJ1-2
V: TRBV6-5
DNA: TGTGCCAGCAGTTATTCGCAGGTGGGGGCCAGTGGCTACACCTTC
CDR3: CASSYSQVGASGYTF

D: -
size: -
J: TRBJ2-6
V: TRBV12-3/TRBV12-4
DNA: TGTGCCAGCTTGAGATCTGGGGCCAACGTCCTGACTTTC
CDR3: CASLRSGANVLTF

D: -
size: -
J: TRBJ1-1
V: TRBV18
DNA: TGTGCCAGCTCACCACGTCAGGATGAAGCTTTCTTT
CDR3: CASSPRQDEAFF